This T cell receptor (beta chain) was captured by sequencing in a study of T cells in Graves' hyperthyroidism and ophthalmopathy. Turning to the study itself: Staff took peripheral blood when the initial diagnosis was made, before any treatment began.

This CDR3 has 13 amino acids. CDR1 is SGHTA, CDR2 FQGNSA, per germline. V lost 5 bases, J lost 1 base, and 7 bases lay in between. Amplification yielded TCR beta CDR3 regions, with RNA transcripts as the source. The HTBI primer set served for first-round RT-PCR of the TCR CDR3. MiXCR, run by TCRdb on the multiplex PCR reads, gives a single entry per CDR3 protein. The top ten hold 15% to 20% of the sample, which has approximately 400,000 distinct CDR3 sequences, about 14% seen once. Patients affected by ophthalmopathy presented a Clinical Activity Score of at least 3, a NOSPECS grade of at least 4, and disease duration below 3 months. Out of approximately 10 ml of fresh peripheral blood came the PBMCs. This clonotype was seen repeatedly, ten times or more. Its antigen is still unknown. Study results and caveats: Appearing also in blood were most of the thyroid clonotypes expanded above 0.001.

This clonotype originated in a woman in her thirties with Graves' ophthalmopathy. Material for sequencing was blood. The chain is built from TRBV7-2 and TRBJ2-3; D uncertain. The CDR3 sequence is CASSPRGTDTQYF. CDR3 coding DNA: TGTGCCAGCAGCCCCCGGGGCACAGATACGCAGTATTTT. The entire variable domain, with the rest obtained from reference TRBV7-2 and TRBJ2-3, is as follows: GAGVSQSPSNKVTEKGKDVELRCDPISGHTALYWYRQSLGQGLEFLIYFQGNSAPDKSGLPSDRFSAERTGGSVSTLTIQRTQQEDSAVYLCASSPRGTDTQYFGPGTRLTVL.